The clone carrying this T cell receptor (beta chain) was recorded many times. Using immunoSEQ multiplex PCR, the repertoire was profiled, and TCRdb retains in-frame clones only, with some absent. The sample records about 70,000 clones, 86% being singletons. The ends lost 8 bases at V and 0 bases at J; junction bases unmatched: 12. Germline loops: CDR1 SGHRS, CDR2 YFSETQ. The CDR3 extends over 16 amino acids. The data were obtained in a study of T cells in localized non-small cell lung cancer. The chain combines TRBV5-1 with TRBJ1-1; 8 nucleotides line up with TRBD1. This receptor was identified in a male donor older than 55 with stage III squamous cell lung carcinoma. The source was peripheral blood, collected before any cancer treatment. The CDR3 loop reads CASSDRERVMNTEAFF. CDR3 DNA: TGCGCCAGTTCGGACAGGGAGAGGGTTATGAACACTGAAGCTTTCTTT.